What follows are 28 T cell receptor beta chains derived from one specimen sequenced in a study of blood T cell repertoires in COVID-19. The assay was immunoSEQ multiplex PCR, and TCRdb's table has in-frame clones only and misses some. The sample lists roughly 38,000 clones, less than 80% occurring once. The sample consisted of peripheral blood. The receptors were gathered from a man aged 65 to 85 with COVID-19, enrolled during active disease.

V and J are TRBV27 and TRBJ2-5; TRBD2 agrees at 9 bases. CDR1 and CDR2 from the germline V gene are MNHEY and SMNVEV (reference sequence). With V trimmed by 2 bases and J by 1 base, 2 bases remained unmatched. The CDR3 extends over 15 amino acids. The CDR3 nucleotides read TGTGCCAGCAGTTTAAAAGCGGGGGGCCAAGAGACCCAGTACTTC. Translated: CASSLKAGGQETQYF.

This clone was found once. The V and J genes are TRBV3-1 (or the pseudogene TRBV3-2) and TRBJ1-2, with a weak D call TRBD1 (6 bases). Deletions cut 0 bases from V and 4 bases from J, with 21 bases between. This CDR3 has 18 residues. Per the germline V gene, CDR1 is LGHDT and CDR2 is YNNKEL (reference sequence). For the CDR3, the DNA is TGTGCCAGCAGCCAAGAAGGGGGTAAATTGCAGTCCCCCTATGGCTACACCTTC. It is translated as CASSQEGGKLQSPYGYTF.

The chain uses TRBV12-3 or TRBV12-4 and TRBJ1-2, with 10 bases matching TRBD1. The CDR3 sequence is 13 residues long. V lost 6 bases, J lost 5 bases, and 3 bases stayed unmatched. This CDR3 reads CASSRQGAYGYTF. The CDR3 region has the DNA TGTGCCAGCAGCCGACAGGGGGCGTATGGCTACACCTTC.

V is TRBV30 and J is TRBJ1-4, with 10 bases aligning to TRBD1. This CDR3 is built from 14 residues. The germline V gene encodes CDR1 GTSNPN and CDR2 SVGIG (reference sequence). V gave up 2 bases and J gave up 7 bases; unmatched junction bases: 4. The CDR3 region has the DNA TGTGCCTGGAGTCTTGGGACAGGGGTTGAAAAACTGTTTTTT. Translated, it gives CAWSLGTGVEKLFF.

The rearrangement uses TRBV5-4 and TRBJ2-5, with TRBD1 matching 8 bases. Germline V gene data show CDR1 as SGHNT and CDR2 as YYREEE (reference sequence). CDR3 size: 14 residues. Unmatched junction bases numbered 7, after V lost 4 bases and J lost 5 bases. The CDR3 here is CASSNRQGTETQYF. The DNA of the CDR3 is TGTGCCAGCAGCAACCGACAGGGGACGGAGACCCAGTACTTC.

This sequence joins TRBV6-5 and TRBJ1-1, with TRBD1 matching over 7 bases. Trimming removed 6 bases from V and 2 bases from J; junction bases left unmatched: 3. Germline V gene lookup returns CDR1 MNHEY and CDR2 SVGAGI. The CDR3 sequence is 13 residues long. CDR3 residues: CASRDRLNTEAFF. The DNA for the CDR3 is TGTGCCAGCAGGGACAGGCTTAACACTGAAGCTTTCTTT.

This CDR3 is CASSLVAGGEAFF. The DNA of the CDR3 is TGTGCCAGCAGCTTAGTGGCAGGAGGAGAGGCTTTCTTT. V and J are TRBV7-2 and TRBJ1-1; no clear D gene. The CDR3 runs 13 residues. CDR1 and CDR2 (germline): SGHTA, FQGNSA. The V and J ends lost 1 base and 11 bases respectively, with 14 bases between them. The whole variable domain, filled in from reference TRBV7-2 and TRBJ1-1, reads GAGVSQSPSNKVTEKGKDVELRCDPISGHTALYWYRQSLGQGLEFLIYFQGNSAPDKSGLPSDRFSAERTGGSVSTLTIQRTQQEDSAVYLCASSLVAGGEAFFGQGTRLTVV.

J is TRBJ1-1 and V is TRBV6-5, with D possibly TRBD1 on 6 matching bases. V was clipped by 7 bases and J by 10 bases, with 13 bases between them. Germline CDR1 is MNHEY and CDR2 is SVGAGI. The CDR3 has 11 residues. CDR3: CASTLGATAFF. Written as DNA, the CDR3 is TGTGCCAGCACCTTGGGGGCGACAGCTTTCTTT.

V usage is TRBV5-6 and J usage is TRBJ2-7, with TRBD2 identical over 8 bases. The CDR3 has 15 residues. Losses at the gene ends were 1 base for V and 5 bases for J; bases not matched to a gene: 8. Germline CDR1 is SGHDT and CDR2 is YYEEEE. DNA of the CDR3: TGTGCCAGCAGCTTGTCCGGGACTAGAGGCGACGAGCAGTACTTC. Translation: CASSLSGTRGDEQYF.

The V gene is TRBV6-4, the J gene TRBJ2-1; 12 bases map to TRBD2. Per the germline V gene, CDR1 is MRHNA and CDR2 is SNTAGT. V dropped 6 bases and J dropped 10; count of bases not matched to a gene: 7. The CDR3 has 14 amino acids. CDR3 in amino acids: CASRRLAGVGEQFF. In DNA, the CDR3 is TGTGCCAGCAGGAGACTAGCGGGAGTAGGGGAGCAGTTCTTC.

V usage is TRBV4-1 and J usage is TRBJ1-3; possible D gene TRBD1, 5 bases. The V gene lost 0 bases and the J gene lost 2 bases, with 14 bases spanning the gap. The length of the CDR3 is 17 residues. CDR1 MGHRA and CDR2 YSYEKL come from the germline V gene. The CDR3 DNA sequence: TGCGCCAGCAGCCAAGATATCGGGTGGGGGGCTGGAAACACCATATATTTT. Protein sequence: CASSQDIGWGAGNTIYF.

The chain is built from TRBV18 and TRBJ2-1, with 8 bases fitting TRBD2. The CDR3 extends over 16 amino acids. V lost 3 bases to trimming and J lost 2 bases; unmatched junction nucleotides: 6. Germline V gives CDR1 KGHSH, CDR2 LQKENI. CDR3 DNA: TGTGCCAGCTCACCTCGGCGGGGGGTTACCTACAATGAGCAGTTCTTC. It codes for CASSPRRGVTYNEQFF. Full variable domain (rest looked up from reference TRBV18 and TRBJ2-1): NAGVMQNPRHLVRRRGQEARLRCSPMKGHSHVYWYRQLPEEGLKFMVYLQKENIIDESGMPKERFSAEFPKEGPSILRIQQVVRGDSAAYFCASSPRRGVTYNEQFFGPGTRLTVL.

This clone has more than one count but fewer than ten. The chain couples TRBV4-1 to TRBJ1-6, with TRBD1 identical over 8 bases. The V segment lost 4 bases and the J segment 9 bases; nucleotides outside the gene matches: 8. Germline-derived CDR1 and CDR2 are MGHRA and YSYEKL. This CDR3 has 15 amino acids. The CDR3 DNA is TGCGCCAGCAGCCCCGGACAGGGTTGGGGTTCACCCCTCCACTTT. Translation: CASSPGQGWGSPLHF.

This CDR3 is CASSPGGLAVTDTQYF. DNA of the CDR3: TGTGCCAGCAGCCCAGGGGGACTAGCGGTGACAGATACGCAGTATTTT. The V gene is TRBV7-9, the J gene TRBJ2-3; TRBD2 agrees at 11 bases. V trimming: 5 bases; J trimming: 3 bases; junction bases outside the gene matches: 7. This CDR3 comprises 16 residues. From germline, CDR1 is SEHNR and CDR2 FQNEAQ (reference sequence). Using reference TRBV7-9 and TRBJ2-3 for the parts outside the CDR3, the full variable domain is DTGVSQNPRHKITKRGQNVTFRCDPISEHNRLYWYRQTLGQGPEFLTYFQNEAQLEKSRLLSDRFSAERPKGSFSTLEIQRTEQGDSAMYLCASSPGGLAVTDTQYFGPGTRLTVL.

Only a few counts were recorded for this clone. This chain joins TRBV5-1 and TRBJ1-5; 9 nucleotides agree with TRBD1. CDR1 and CDR2 from the germline V gene are SGHRS and YFSETQ. This CDR3 has 15 amino acids. V dropped 4 bases and J dropped 6; count of bases not matched to a gene: 8. CDR3 in amino acids: CASSPGTGHGQPQHF. In DNA form, the CDR3 reads TGCGCCAGCAGCCCCGGGACAGGGCACGGTCAGCCCCAGCATTTT.

J is TRBJ2-1 and V is TRBV27; 7 bases map to TRBD1. The CDR3 has 14 residues. Germline V gene lookup returns CDR1 MNHEY and CDR2 SMNVEV (reference sequence). The ends lost 6 bases at V and 10 bases at J; junction bases unmatched: 12. CDR3 residues: CASRRGQILWEQFF. The CDR3 coding sequence is TGTGCCAGCAGGAGGGGACAGATTCTATGGGAGCAGTTCTTC.

The DNA for the CDR3 is TGTGCCAGCAGCCCGGAGCCCCCGGGACAGGGTCATCAGCCCCAGCATTTT. It yields the protein CASSPEPPGQGHQPQHF. The chain employs TRBV4-2 and TRBJ1-5; the match to TRBD1 covers 9 bases. This CDR3 is 17 amino acids long. Trimming cost V 4 bases and J 5 bases; bases outside gene matches: 12. CDR1 LGHNA and CDR2 YNFKEQ come from the germline V gene.

Only one count was recorded for this clone. This sequence joins TRBV29-1 and TRBJ2-2; 7 bases are shared with TRBD1. CDR1 and CDR2 (germline): SQVTM, ANQGSEA. J gave up 3 bases and V 7 bases, and 8 bases lay outside the gene matches. The CDR3 is made up of 14 amino acids. CDR3 DNA: TGCAGCGCCGCGGTTCAGGGGGACACCGGGGAGCTGTTTTTT. Residues: CSAAVQGDTGELFF.

CDR3 DNA sequence: TGTGCCAGCTCACCTAAAGACCTCGGAGGGACTCTGAACACCGGGGAGCTGTTTTTT. Amino acid sequence: CASSPKDLGGTLNTGELFF. The chain recombines TRBV18 with TRBJ2-2; D is possibly TRBD2 (6 bases). The CDR3 length is 19 residues. CDR1 is KGHSH, CDR2 LQKENI, per germline. The germline V and J ends were trimmed by 3 bases and 1 base, with 21 bases remaining between them.

The sample holds one count of this clone. The chain couples TRBV6-5 to TRBJ1-1; a possible D gene is TRBD1 (5 bases). Trimming took 2 bases from V and 2 from J, leaving 9 bases between them. The CDR3 runs to 14 residues. Germline lookup yields CDR1 MNHEY and CDR2 SVGAGI. The CDR3 reads CASSYGGGNTEAFF. In nucleotides, the CDR3 is TGTGCCAGCAGTTACGGGGGGGGAAACACTGAAGCTTTCTTT.

V gene TRBV7-2 combines with J gene TRBJ1-2; TRBD1 might be the D (6 bases). Per the germline V gene, CDR1 is SGHTA and CDR2 is FQGNSA. Between the trimmed V and J ends, which lost 3 bases and 2 bases, there was a span of 13 bases. The CDR3 loop spans 15 amino acids. The CDR3 DNA follows: TGTGCCAGCAGCTTGACCGGGACAAACAACTATGGCTACACCTTC. The encoded protein is CASSLTGTNNYGYTF.

The chain is built from TRBV18 and TRBJ2-3; 7 bases agree with TRBD2. The V gene's germline CDR1 is KGHSH and CDR2 LQKENI. The CDR3 is 17 residues long. After removal of 0 bases from V and 2 bases from J, the junction contained 8 bases not matched to a gene. CDR3 DNA: TGTGCCAGCTCACCACCGGGGGGGGTGATGCCCACAGATACGCAGTATTTT. It yields the protein CASSPPGGVMPTDTQYF.

The V and J genes are TRBV27 and TRBJ2-3; D gene ambiguous. Germline V gene lookup returns CDR1 MNHEY and CDR2 SMNVEV (reference sequence). The V end was cut by 2 bases, the J end by 5 bases, with 8 bases between. The CDR3 spans 13 residues. CDR3 in DNA: TGTGCCAGCAGTTTAAGACTCCAAGATACGCAGTATTTT. Translated: CASSLRLQDTQYF.

The chain employs TRBV30 and TRBJ2-5, with D perhaps matching TRBD2 (7 bases). CDR3 length equals 13 residues. Germline V CDR1 and CDR2: GTSNPN, SVGIG (reference sequence). Trimming cost V 2 bases and J 4 bases, with 11 bases left between them. For the CDR3, the DNA is TGTGCCTGGAGTAGAGGGGGGGGAGAGACCCAGTACTTC. This sequence encodes CAWSRGGGETQYF. The full variable domain, its missing parts supplied by reference TRBV30 and TRBJ2-5, is SQTIHQWPATLVQPVGSPLSLECTVEGTSNPNLYWYRQAAGRGLQLLFYSVGIGQISSEVPQNLSASRPQDRQFILSSKKLLLSDSGFYLCAWSRGGGETQYFGPGTRLLVL.

In nucleotides, the CDR3 is TGTGCCAGCTCACCACCGGCGGGGGGGCCGGCCAATGAGCAGTTCTTC. This translates into CASSPPAGGPANEQFF. The chain has TRBV18 and TRBJ2-1; 9 bases agree with TRBD2. The CDR3 extends over 16 amino acids. The V gene's germline CDR1 is KGHSH and CDR2 LQKENI. V was clipped by 0 bases and J by 6 bases; unmatched bases: 6.

The gene calls are TRBV19 and TRBJ2-2; D perhaps matches TRBD1 (6 bases). Germline-derived CDR1 and CDR2 are LNHDA and SQIVND (reference sequence). The CDR3 sequence is 17 residues long. Between the trimmed V and J ends, which lost 7 bases and 4 bases, there was a span of 22 bases. CDR3 in amino acids: CASTNDGFTGRTGELFF. CDR3 nucleotide sequence: TGTGCCAGTACCAATGACGGGTTTACAGGGCGCACCGGGGAGCTGTTTTTT.

This clone has only one observation. The rearrangement joins TRBV6-5 to TRBJ2-3; tentative D call: TRBD2 (5 bases). Germline CDR1 is MNHEY and CDR2 is SVGAGI. The germline V and J ends were trimmed by 8 bases and 6 bases, with 21 bases remaining between them. This CDR3 contains 15 residues. The CDR3 is CASSNELALPDTQYF. The CDR3 DNA sequence: TGTGCCAGCTCAAACGAGCTAGCCCTACCGGATACGCAGTATTTT.

This clone was detected once. This chain uses TRBV6-5 with TRBJ2-7; D perhaps matches TRBD1 (5 bases). V gave up 8 bases and J gave up 0 bases, with 11 bases separating them. This CDR3 is 13 amino acids long. Germline-derived CDR1 and CDR2 are MNHEY and SVGAGI. The DNA of the CDR3 is TGTGCCAGCCGAGTACAGGTCTCCTACGAGCAGTACTTC. Translating it yields CASRVQVSYEQYF.